The 6 T cell receptor beta chains presented below share a single source sample, sequenced in a study of T cell changes during pregnancy in multiple sclerosis. Sequenced by immunoSEQ multiplex PCR; TCRdb stores in-frame clones only, minus some. The table includes approximately 47,000 clones, 94% detected once. Sequenced material: CD4+ T cells from peripheral blood mononuclear cells, taken in the first trimester of pregnancy. The receptors originated from a female donor with multiple sclerosis, enrolled in a pregnancy study.

The genes are TRBV5-8 and TRBJ2-4, with no clear D. Germline V gives CDR1 SGHTS, CDR2 YDEGEE. V was cut by 5 bases and J by 0 bases, with 15 bases left in between. The CDR3 is 16 residues long. CDR3 DNA: TGTGCCAGCAGTAATTCACAGCAACTAGCCAAAAACATTCAGTACTTC. It is translated as CASSNSQQLAKNIQYF.

CDR3 sequence reads: CASSQETGGYGYTF. The CDR3 bases are TGTGCCAGCAGCCAGGAAACAGGGGGCTATGGCTACACCTTC. This sequence joins TRBV4-2 and TRBJ1-2, with 8 nucleotides matching TRBD1. The ends lost 3 bases at V and 4 bases at J; junction bases unmatched: 4. This CDR3 contains 14 residues. The germline gives CDR1 LGHNA, CDR2 YNFKEQ.

The V call is TRBV6-5, the J call TRBJ2-2, with a weak D call TRBD2 (5 bases). Germline lookup yields CDR1 MNHEY and CDR2 SVGAGI. V lost 0 bases to trimming and J lost 4 bases, with 12 bases between them. The CDR3 length is 16 residues. Here the CDR3 DNA reads TGTGCCAGCAGTTACTCGGGTCGGGGAGTCACCGGGGAGCTGTTTTTT. The encoded protein is CASSYSGRGVTGELFF.

V gene TRBV14 combines with J gene TRBJ1-4, with a possible D match to TRBD1 (6 bases). The CDR3 has 17 residues. The V and J ends lost 3 bases and 6 bases respectively, with 20 bases between them. Germline V CDR1 and CDR2: SGHDN, FVKESK. The CDR3 DNA reads TGTGCCAGCAGCCACCTCGGACAGCCGACGGGCTATGAAAAACTGTTTTTT. Translated: CASSHLGQPTGYEKLFF.

The chain has TRBV29-1 and TRBJ1-2; D is perhaps TRBD1 (6 bases). The germline V gene encodes CDR1 SQVTM and CDR2 ANQGSEA. This CDR3 spans 12 amino acids. The germline V and J ends were trimmed by 4 bases and 0 bases, with 6 bases remaining between them. CDR3 bases: TGCAGCGTTGGGGGGCCTAACTATGGCTACACCTTC. Translation gives CSVGGPNYGYTF. The full variable domain, rest sourced from reference TRBV29-1 and TRBJ1-2, is SAVISQKPSRDICQRGTSLTIQCQVDSQVTMMFWYRQQPGQSLTLIATANQGSEATYESGFVIDKFPISRPNLTFSTLTVSNMSPEDSSIYLCSVGGPNYGYTFGSGTRLTVV.

V usage is TRBV5-4 and J usage is TRBJ2-7; D is perhaps TRBD1 (6 bases). Germline V gene sequence: CDR1 SGHNT, CDR2 YYREEE (reference sequence). The germline V and J ends were trimmed by 2 bases and 5 bases, with 14 bases remaining between them. This CDR3 spans 14 amino acids. The CDR3: CASSLRGNGNEQYF. In nucleotides, the CDR3 is TGTGCCAGCAGCTTAAGGGGGAATGGGAACGAGCAGTACTTC.